This T cell receptor (beta chain) emerged from a study of shared clonotypes between healthy human individuals. Overall study findings and caveats: The study sampled only blood, and tissue repertoires likely differ.

At deep level, the assay was performed. Produced via immunoSEQ multiplex PCR; TCRdb's table is partial and in-frame only. The repertoire holds some 490,000 clones, with 65% to 85% as singletons. Germline values: CDR1 SGHTA, CDR2 FQGTGA. V shed 2 bases and J 8 bases; nucleotides not matched to a gene: 10. The CDR3 spans 16 residues. Healthy HIV-negative adults with no recent acute infections or vaccinations were recruited as donors. About this clone: Its antigen remains unknown.

This receptor was obtained from a woman between 40 and 50 years old in good health. Some clones in this sample may be carry-over from other donors' samples. The sequencing input was PBMCs. V is TRBV7-3 and J is TRBJ2-1, with 9 bases that match TRBD2. CDR3 DNA sequence: TGTGCCAGCAGCTTAGGCGGGAGGGCGGCGGGGGATGAGCAGTTCTTC. Encoded protein: CASSLGGRAAGDEQFF.